This T cell receptor beta chain appears in the sequencing data of a study of blood T cell repertoires in COVID-19. Overall study: The United States, Italy and Spain were the sources of the acute and convalescent COVID-19 samples. T cells, B-cell-depleted T cells, or PBMCs provided the cDNA or gDNA that served as material.

The authors' processing: It was from reference gene primer amplification that nucleated cell counts were estimated. Assay used: immunoSEQ multiplex PCR; TCRdb lists only in-frame clones, some missing. D and trimming were read from the DNA, whereas the V and J calls and clone size are those reported in that table. The data show under 300,000 clones, with about 86% seen just once and 3% to 4% held by the top ten. Donors were grouped by their self-reported clinical history. In germline, CDR1 is SGHNT, CDR2 YENEEA. V was pared by 4 bases and J by 7 bases, with 14 bases between. This CDR3 spans 14 amino acids.

Sequencing input: PBMCs or T cells enriched from blood (not recorded which). This chain connects TRBV11-3 to TRBJ1-3; D remains ambiguous. The clonotype was recovered from a woman between 35 and 50 years old with acute COVID-19. CDR3 coding DNA: TGTGCCAGCAGCTACGCAGATCCGGAGAACACCATATATTTT. It translates to CASSYADPENTIYF.